Following are 5 T cell receptor beta chains from one sample sequenced in a study of T cell responses to AZD1222 COVID-19 vaccine. TCRdb keeps only in-frame clones here, not all; method: immunoSEQ multiplex PCR. The repertoire holds under 170,000 clones, with around 90% as singletons. Sequenced material: peripheral blood, taken 28 days after the second AZD1222 dose. These receptors originate from an adult who received the AZD1222 COVID-19 vaccine.

The chain is built from TRBV11-2 and TRBJ1-4, with no clear D. The V and J ends lost 8 bases and 1 base respectively, with 8 bases between them. This CDR3 spans 13 amino acids. The germline gives CDR1 SGHAT, CDR2 FQNNGV. The CDR3 DNA reads as TGTGCCAGCGCAGGCATAACTAATGAAAAACTGTTTTTT. This sequence encodes CASAGITNEKLFF.

The chain combines TRBV19 with TRBJ1-1; 7 nucleotides agree with TRBD1. CDR1 is LNHDA and CDR2 is SQIVND in the germline V gene (reference sequence). The junction had 19 bases not matched to a gene; V was cut back by 6 bases and J by 0 bases. The CDR3 extends over 19 amino acids. The CDR3 loop reads CASRSILGQKRAMNTEAFF. The CDR3 region has the DNA TGTGCCAGTAGGAGTATCTTGGGACAGAAAAGGGCCATGAACACTGAAGCTTTCTTT.

The chain joins TRBV7-2 to TRBJ1-3, with no clear D. V dropped 0 bases and J dropped 3 bases, with 9 bases sitting between them. The CDR3 covers 15 residues. CDR1 SGHTA and CDR2 FQGNSA come from the germline V gene. CDR3: CASSLAGIRGNTIYF. In DNA form, the CDR3 reads TGTGCCAGCAGCTTAGCAGGGATCCGTGGAAACACCATATATTTT.

J is TRBJ1-2 and V is TRBV18; 9 nucleotides match TRBD1. Germline V gives CDR1 KGHSH, CDR2 LQKENI. This CDR3 has 15 amino acids. J gave up 5 bases and V 0 bases, and 4 bases lay outside the gene matches. CDR3 region: CASSPPGQGIYGYTF. In DNA form, the CDR3 reads TGTGCCAGCTCACCACCCGGACAGGGGATATATGGCTACACCTTC.

This chain connects TRBV7-8 to TRBJ1-6, with D possibly being TRBD1 (5 bases). The V end was cut by 0 bases, the J end by 10 bases, with 13 bases between. This CDR3 has 15 amino acids. CDR1 and CDR2 (germline): SGHVS, FQNEAQ. The CDR3 DNA sequence: TGTGCCAGCAGCTTAGCGTTGGGGCCGCGATCACCCCTCCACTTT. As protein: CASSLALGPRSPLHF.